Shown below are 20 T cell receptor beta chains from a single sample sequenced in a study of control samples from healthy donors and cancer patients. Sequenced by immunoSEQ multiplex PCR; TCRdb stores in-frame clones only, minus some. Of approximately 150,000 clones in the sample, approximately 94% are singletons; the top ten hold more than 1.1%. The sequencing input was blood. The source is a woman younger than 30 in good health.

This clone has only one observation. The CDR3 protein is CASRRDRVNTGELFF. CDR3 coding DNA: TGTGCCAGTCGCCGGGACAGGGTGAACACCGGGGAGCTGTTTTTT. The rearrangement uses TRBV19 and TRBJ2-2, with 9 bases lining up with TRBD1. Germline V gene data show CDR1 as LNHDA and CDR2 as SQIVND (reference sequence). The CDR3 length is 15 residues. The junction had 5 bases not matched to a gene; V was cut back by 8 bases and J by 1 base.

The V and J genes are TRBV2 and TRBJ2-1; no reliable D call. The V end lost 6 bases, the J end lost 0 bases, and 18 bases lay between the germline ends. CDR3 length: 17 residues. CDR1 is SNHLY, CDR2 FYNNEI, per germline. CDR3 DNA sequence: TGTGCCAGCAGCCTGCCCGAAGAGAGGAGCTCCTACAATGAGCAGTTCTTC. As protein: CASSLPEERSSYNEQFF.

The gene calls are TRBV29-1 and TRBJ1-6; 7 nucleotides align to TRBD1. The CDR3 contains 13 residues. Per the germline V gene, CDR1 is SQVTM and CDR2 is ANQGSEA. Trimming at V came to 6 bases and at J to 5 bases, leaving 4 bases not matched to a gene. CDR3: CSVATGNNSPLHF. Here the CDR3 DNA reads TGCAGCGTCGCGACAGGGAATAATTCACCCCTCCACTTT.

The chain combines TRBV7-2 with TRBJ1-4, with a weak D call TRBD1 (6 bases). CDR1 SGHTA and CDR2 FQGNSA come from the germline V gene. The CDR3 consists of 15 residues. V was cut by 4 bases and J by 8 bases, with 17 bases left in between. The DNA of the CDR3 is TGTGCCAGCAGCTCGTGGCAGGGGCTGGGAGAAAAACTGTTTTTT. The encoded protein is CASSSWQGLGEKLFF. Together with reference TRBV7-2 and TRBJ1-4, the CDR3 gives the full variable domain: GAGVSQSPSNKVTEKGKDVELRCDPISGHTALYWYRQSLGQGLEFLIYFQGNSAPDKSGLPSDRFSAERTGGSVSTLTIQRTQQEDSAVYLCASSSWQGLGEKLFFGSGTQLSVL.

The CDR3 is CASSGDQRTSGSYNEQFF. DNA of the CDR3: TGTGCCAGTAGTGGCGACCAAAGGACTAGCGGGTCCTACAATGAGCAGTTCTTC. The V gene is TRBV19, the J gene TRBJ2-1; TRBD2 matches at 11 bases. Trimming took 5 bases from V and 1 from J; bases not matched to a gene: 10. The germline gives CDR1 LNHDA, CDR2 SQIVND (reference sequence). The CDR3 has 18 residues.

This chain connects TRBV4-3 to TRBJ2-1, with D possibly being TRBD2 (6 bases). The CDR3 consists of 14 residues. Germline assignment: CDR1 LGHNA and CDR2 YSLEER. The V gene lost 3 bases and the J gene lost 6 bases, with 12 bases spanning the gap. The CDR3 sequence is CASSHNLAINEQFF. CDR3 sequence (DNA): TGCGCCAGCAGCCACAACCTAGCGATCAATGAGCAGTTCTTC.

The CDR3 DNA reads TGTGCCAGCAGTGAAGGCAACAGGTTCCGAGGGGGCTACACCTTC. Protein sequence: CASSEGNRFRGGYTF. The rearrangement links TRBV2 to TRBJ1-2, with a possible D match to TRBD1 (5 bases). The CDR3 length is 15 residues. Germline V lookup: CDR1 SNHLY, CDR2 FYNNEI. V gave up 1 base and J gave up 8 bases, with 17 bases separating them. The full variable domain, its missing parts supplied by reference TRBV2 and TRBJ1-2, is EPEVTQTPSHQVTQMGQEVILRCVPISNHLYFYWYRQILGQKVEFLVSFYNNEISEKSEIFDDQFSVERPDGSNFTLKIRSTKLEDSAMYFCASSEGNRFRGGYTFGSGTRLTVV.

In DNA form, the CDR3 reads TGTGCCACCAGTGTACCAGCGGGAGTAGGTGAGGGCACAGATACGCAGTATTTT. It translates to CATSVPAGVGEGTDTQYF. The rearrangement joins TRBV24-1 to TRBJ2-3; 8 bases match TRBD2. Unmatched junction bases numbered 13, after V lost 5 bases and J lost 1 base. Germline values: CDR1 KGHDR, CDR2 SFDVKD. The CDR3 contains 18 residues.

The chain has TRBV10-1 and TRBJ2-1; 10 nucleotides agree with TRBD1. J was trimmed by 7 bases and V by 8 bases; bases with no gene match: 11. CDR3 length equals 15 residues. Germline-derived CDR1 and CDR2 are WNHNN and SYGVQD (reference sequence). The CDR3 DNA follows: TGCGCCAGCTCAGCCGGGACAGGGGTTAAAAATGAGCAGTTCTTC. This sequence encodes CASSAGTGVKNEQFF.

This sequence joins TRBV2 and TRBJ1-4; a weak D match, TRBD1 (6 bases). V was pared by 5 bases and J by 6 bases, with 16 bases between. CDR1 SNHLY and CDR2 FYNNEI come from the germline V gene. The CDR3 is made up of 15 amino acids. CDR3 sequence: CASSSEGVFHEKLFF. In nucleotides, the CDR3 is TGTGCCAGCAGTTCGGAGGGGGTTTTTCATGAAAAACTGTTTTTT.

V and J are TRBV3-1 (or the pseudogene TRBV3-2) and TRBJ1-2, with D perhaps TRBD1 (6 bases). The length of the CDR3 is 15 residues. Germline V gene lookup returns CDR1 LGHDT and CDR2 YNNKEL (reference sequence). V lost 5 bases and J 6 bases, leaving 19 bases between the germline ends. The CDR3 region is CASSWGGRAANGYTF. The CDR3 DNA is TGTGCCAGCAGCTGGGGGGGCAGGGCCGCCAATGGCTACACCTTC.

This chain connects TRBV5-6 to TRBJ1-6; D call uncertain. The CDR3 is 16 residues long. V gave up 6 bases and J gave up 4 bases, with 17 bases separating them. Germline CDR1 is SGHDT and CDR2 is YYEEEE. CDR3 nucleotides: TGTGCCAGCACCCAAAGAAAAAACAGATATAATTCACCCCTCCACTTT. Amino acid sequence: CASTQRKNRYNSPLHF.

The J gene is TRBJ1-1, the V gene TRBV5-4; 7 nucleotides line up with TRBD1. The CDR3 is made up of 13 amino acids. The germline CDR1 and CDR2 sequences are SGHNT and YYREEE (reference sequence). The V gene end was trimmed by 3 bases and the J gene end by 8 bases; junction bases not matched to a gene: 7. CDR3 residues: CASSSGQALEAFF. The CDR3 DNA sequence: TGTGCCAGCAGCTCCGGACAGGCCCTCGAAGCTTTCTTT.

The V and J genes are TRBV7-2 and TRBJ1-2, with D perhaps TRBD1 (5 bases). V lost 1 base, J lost 4 bases, and 10 bases lay in between. Germline V gene sequence: CDR1 SGHTA, CDR2 FQGNSA. This CDR3 has 14 residues. The CDR3 here is CASSLGGTVYGYTF. CDR3 bases: TGTGCCAGCAGCTTAGGAGGGACGGTCTATGGCTACACCTTC.

The genes are TRBV29-1 and TRBJ2-4; D gene ambiguous. V lost 1 base and J 4 bases, leaving 11 bases between the germline ends. Germline loops: CDR1 SQVTM, CDR2 ANQGSEA. The CDR3 totals 14 residues. CDR3 in DNA: TGCAGCGTTGAAGTAGGAGCAGGAAAAAACATTCAGTACTTC. Its protein is CSVEVGAGKNIQYF.

Note on this clone: This sample also contains other DNA sequences that code for the same CDR3. This chain links TRBV7-9 with TRBJ1-1; D is possibly TRBD1 (6 bases). Germline V CDR1 and CDR2: SEHNR, FQNEAQ (reference sequence). Trimming pared 1 base from V and 5 bases from J, leaving 11 bases between. The CDR3 runs to 14 residues. The CDR3 DNA sequence: TGTGCCAGCAGCTTAGAAGGAGGGGGGACTGAAGCTTTCTTT. Its protein product is CASSLEGGGTEAFF.

The count of this clone is one. The J gene is TRBJ2-1, the V gene TRBV27, with a tentative D call TRBD2 (5 bases). CDR3 length: 16 residues. V dropped 1 base and J dropped 10 bases, with 20 bases sitting between them. Germline CDR1 and CDR2: MNHEY and SMNVEV (reference sequence). The DNA for the CDR3 is TGTGCCAGCAGTTTATATCCGGGGTCTGGGTTGAGAGAGCAGTTCTTC. Translation: CASSLYPGSGLREQFF.

The chain recombines TRBV5-6 with TRBJ2-2; a weak D match, TRBD1 (6 bases). The CDR3 covers 17 residues. The V end was cut by 3 bases, the J end by 4 bases, with 19 bases between. Germline loops: CDR1 SGHDT, CDR2 YYEEEE. CDR3 residues: CASSSGTFGRSTGELFF. The CDR3 DNA is TGTGCCAGCAGCTCCGGGACATTCGGTCGGAGCACCGGGGAGCTGTTTTTT.

This clone was seen just once. This chain uses TRBV6-5 with TRBJ2-5; TRBD1 is a possible D gene (7 bases). The germline gives CDR1 MNHEY, CDR2 SVGAGI. The CDR3 is 14 amino acids. The V end lost 6 bases, the J end lost 4 bases, and 15 bases lay between the germline ends. CDR3 sequence reads: CASRPAGGGETQYF. In DNA, the CDR3 is TGTGCCAGCAGACCTGCAGGGGGAGGAGAGACCCAGTACTTC.

The J gene is TRBJ2-3, the V gene TRBV5-8; 9 bases line up with TRBD1. Trimming at V came to 0 bases and at J to 2 bases, leaving 4 bases not matched to a gene. Germline assignment: CDR1 SGHTS and CDR2 YDEGEE. CDR3 length: 16 residues. The CDR3 protein is CASSLVDRGVTDTQYF. The DNA of the CDR3 is TGTGCCAGCAGCTTGGTTGACAGGGGGGTCACAGATACGCAGTATTTT.